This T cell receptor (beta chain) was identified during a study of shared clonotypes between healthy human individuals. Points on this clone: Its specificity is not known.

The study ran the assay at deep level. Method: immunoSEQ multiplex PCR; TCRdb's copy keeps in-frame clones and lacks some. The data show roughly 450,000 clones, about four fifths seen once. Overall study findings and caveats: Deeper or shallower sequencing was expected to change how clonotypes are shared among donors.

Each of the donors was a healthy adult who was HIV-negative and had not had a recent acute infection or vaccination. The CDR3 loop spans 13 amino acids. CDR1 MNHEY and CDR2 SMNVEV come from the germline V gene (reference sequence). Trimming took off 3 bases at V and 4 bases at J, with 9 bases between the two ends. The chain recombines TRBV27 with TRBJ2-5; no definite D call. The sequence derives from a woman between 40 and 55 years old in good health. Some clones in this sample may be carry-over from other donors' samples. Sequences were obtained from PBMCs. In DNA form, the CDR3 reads TGTGCCAGCAGTTTGTCGAGGTCAGAGACCCAGTACTTC. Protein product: CASSLSRSETQYF.